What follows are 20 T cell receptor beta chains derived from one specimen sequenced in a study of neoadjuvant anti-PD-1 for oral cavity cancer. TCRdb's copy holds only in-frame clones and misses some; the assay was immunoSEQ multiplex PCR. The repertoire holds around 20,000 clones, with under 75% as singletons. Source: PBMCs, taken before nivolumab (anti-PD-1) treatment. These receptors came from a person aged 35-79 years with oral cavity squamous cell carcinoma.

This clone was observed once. The CDR3 nucleotides are TGTGCCAGATCCTTAGCGGGAGGAGACGCAGATACGCAGTATTTT. It is translated as CARSLAGGDADTQYF. The chain joins TRBV2 to TRBJ2-3, with 10 bases that match TRBD2. CDR3 length: 15 residues. CDR1 and CDR2 from the germline V gene are SNHLY and FYNNEI. Losses at the gene ends were 9 bases for V and 4 bases for J; bases not matched to a gene: 10.

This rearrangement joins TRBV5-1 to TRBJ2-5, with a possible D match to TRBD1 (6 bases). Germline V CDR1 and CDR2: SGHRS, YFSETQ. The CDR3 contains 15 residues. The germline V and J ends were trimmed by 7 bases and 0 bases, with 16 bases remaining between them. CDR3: CASSGATVNQETQYF. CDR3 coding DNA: TGCGCCAGCTCAGGGGCGACAGTGAACCAAGAGACCCAGTACTTC.

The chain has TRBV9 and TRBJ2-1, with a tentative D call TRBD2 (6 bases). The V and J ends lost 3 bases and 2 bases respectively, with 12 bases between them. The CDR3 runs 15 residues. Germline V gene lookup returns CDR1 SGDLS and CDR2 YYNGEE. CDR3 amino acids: CASSAGTPAYNEQFF. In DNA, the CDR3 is TGTGCCAGCAGCGCCGGGACTCCTGCCTACAATGAGCAGTTCTTC. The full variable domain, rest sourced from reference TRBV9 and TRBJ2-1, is DSGVTQTPKHLITATGQRVTLRCSPRSGDLSVYWYQQSLDQGLQFLIQYYNGEERAKGNILERFSAQQFPDLHSELNLSSLELGDSALYFCASSAGTPAYNEQFFGPGTRLTVL.

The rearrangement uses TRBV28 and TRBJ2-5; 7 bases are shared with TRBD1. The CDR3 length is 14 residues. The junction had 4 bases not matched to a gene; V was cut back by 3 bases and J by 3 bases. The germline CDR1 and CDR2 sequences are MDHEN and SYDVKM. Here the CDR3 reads CASSFLGQKETQYF. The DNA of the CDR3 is TGTGCCAGCAGTTTCTTGGGACAGAAAGAGACCCAGTACTTC.

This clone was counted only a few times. CDR3 bases: TGTGCCAGTAGTATAGCGGTAGCCAAAAACATTCAGTACTTC. Translating it yields CASSIAVAKNIQYF. V gene TRBV19 combines with J gene TRBJ2-4, with D unresolved. Germline V gives CDR1 LNHDA, CDR2 SQIVND (reference sequence). V was cut by 1 base and J by 0 bases, with 4 bases left in between. CDR3 length: 14 amino acids.

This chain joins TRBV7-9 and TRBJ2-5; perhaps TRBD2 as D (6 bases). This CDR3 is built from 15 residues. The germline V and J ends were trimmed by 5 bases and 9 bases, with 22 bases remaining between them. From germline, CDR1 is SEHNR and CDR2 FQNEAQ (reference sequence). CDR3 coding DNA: TGTGCCAGCAGCCACGGACCCGGGCCCGGCGGGGCCCAGTACTTC. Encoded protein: CASSHGPGPGGAQYF.

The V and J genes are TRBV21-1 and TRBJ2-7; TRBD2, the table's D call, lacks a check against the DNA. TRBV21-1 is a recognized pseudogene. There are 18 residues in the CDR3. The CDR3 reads CASSKAVTSGPSSYEQYF. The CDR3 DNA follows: TGTGCCAGCAGCAAAGCGGTAACTAGCGGGCCGAGCTCCTACGAGCAGTACTTC.

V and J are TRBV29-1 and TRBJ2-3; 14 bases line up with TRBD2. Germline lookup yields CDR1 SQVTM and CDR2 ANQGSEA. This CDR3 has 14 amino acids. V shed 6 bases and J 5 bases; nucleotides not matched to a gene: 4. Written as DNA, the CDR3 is TGCAGCGTCGCCGGGACTAGCGGGAGAGATACGCAGTATTTT. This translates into CSVAGTSGRDTQYF.

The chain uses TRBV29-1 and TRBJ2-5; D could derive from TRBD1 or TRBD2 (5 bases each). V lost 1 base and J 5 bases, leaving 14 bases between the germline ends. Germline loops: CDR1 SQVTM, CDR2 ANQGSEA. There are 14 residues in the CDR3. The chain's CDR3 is CSVEVGVKGETQYF. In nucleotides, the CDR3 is TGCAGCGTTGAAGTGGGGGTGAAAGGGGAGACCCAGTACTTC.

DNA for the CDR3: TGTGCCAGCAGCTACCGCATCCCGGACCGGGAGACCCAGTACTTC. Its translation is CASSYRIPDRETQYF. The J gene is TRBJ2-5, the V gene TRBV6-5; D not certain. The V end lost 6 bases, the J end lost 5 bases, and 19 bases lay between the germline ends. The CDR3 totals 15 residues. Germline V lookup: CDR1 MNHEY, CDR2 SVGAGI.

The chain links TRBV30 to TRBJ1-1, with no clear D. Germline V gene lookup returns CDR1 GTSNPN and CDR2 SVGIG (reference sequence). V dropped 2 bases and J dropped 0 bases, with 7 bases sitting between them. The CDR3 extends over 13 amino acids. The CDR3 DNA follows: TGTGCCTGGAGTCAGACACTGAACACTGAAGCTTTCTTT. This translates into CAWSQTLNTEAFF.

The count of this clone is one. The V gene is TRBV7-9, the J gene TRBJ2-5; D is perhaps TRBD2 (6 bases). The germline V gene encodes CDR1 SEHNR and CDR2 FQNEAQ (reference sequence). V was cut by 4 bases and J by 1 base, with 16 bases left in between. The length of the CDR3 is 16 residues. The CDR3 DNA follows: TGTGCCAGCAGCTCCTACCGGGCGGGGACCCAAGAGACCCAGTACTTC. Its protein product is CASSSYRAGTQETQYF.

This CDR3 is CASSEPDRPNQPQHF. The CDR3 DNA follows: TGCGCCAGCAGTGAGCCGGACAGGCCAAATCAGCCCCAGCATTTT. The rearrangement links TRBV10-2 to TRBJ1-5; TRBD1 aligns across 7 bases. Germline V gene data show CDR1 as WSHSY and CDR2 as SAAADI. The CDR3 is 15 amino acids. Losses at the gene ends were 2 bases for V and 4 bases for J; bases not matched to a gene: 5.

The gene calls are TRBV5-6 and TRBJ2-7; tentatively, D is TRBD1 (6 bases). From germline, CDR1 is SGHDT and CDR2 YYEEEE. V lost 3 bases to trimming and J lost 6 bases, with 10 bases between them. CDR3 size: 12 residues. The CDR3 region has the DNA TGTGCCAGCAGCTCTATACAGGGCGAGCAGTACTTC. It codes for CASSSIQGEQYF.

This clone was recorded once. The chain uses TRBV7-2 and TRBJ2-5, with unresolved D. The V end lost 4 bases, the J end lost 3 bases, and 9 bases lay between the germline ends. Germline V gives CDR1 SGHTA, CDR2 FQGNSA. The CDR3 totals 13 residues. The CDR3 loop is CASSSYTEETQYF. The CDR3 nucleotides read TGTGCCAGCAGCTCTTACACGGAAGAGACCCAGTACTTC.

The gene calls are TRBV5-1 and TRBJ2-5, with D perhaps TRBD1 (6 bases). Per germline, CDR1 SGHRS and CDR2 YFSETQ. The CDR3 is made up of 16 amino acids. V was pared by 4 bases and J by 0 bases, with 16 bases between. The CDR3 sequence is CASSLGWDTYQETQYF. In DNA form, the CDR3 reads TGCGCCAGCAGCCTGGGATGGGACACGTACCAAGAGACCCAGTACTTC. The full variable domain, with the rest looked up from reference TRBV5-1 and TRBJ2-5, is KAGVTQTPRYLIKTRGQQVTLSCSPISGHRSVSWYQQTPGQGLQFLFEYFSETQRNKGNFPGRFSGRQFSNSRSEMNVSTLELGDSALYLCASSLGWDTYQETQYFGPGTRLLVL.

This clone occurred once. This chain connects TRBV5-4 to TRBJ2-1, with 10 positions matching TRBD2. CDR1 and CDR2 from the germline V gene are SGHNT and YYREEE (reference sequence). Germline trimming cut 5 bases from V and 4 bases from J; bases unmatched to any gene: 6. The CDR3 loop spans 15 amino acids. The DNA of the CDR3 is TGTGCCAGCAGGGTGCAGCGGGAGGGTTACAATGAGCAGTTCTTC. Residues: CASRVQREGYNEQFF.

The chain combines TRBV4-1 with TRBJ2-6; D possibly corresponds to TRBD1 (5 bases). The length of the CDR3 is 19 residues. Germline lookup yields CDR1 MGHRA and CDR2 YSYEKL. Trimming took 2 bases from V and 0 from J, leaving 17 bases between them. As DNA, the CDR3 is TGCGCCAGCAGCCAAATAGCTACAGGCCCCCTCTCTGGGGCCAACGTCCTGACTTTC. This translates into CASSQIATGPLSGANVLTF.

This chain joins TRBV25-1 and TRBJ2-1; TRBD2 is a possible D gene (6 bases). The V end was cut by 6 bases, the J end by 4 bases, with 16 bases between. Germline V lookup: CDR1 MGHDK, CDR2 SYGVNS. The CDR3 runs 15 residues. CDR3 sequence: CASSPTRVNYNEQFF. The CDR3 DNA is TGTGCCAGCAGCCCGACTAGGGTCAATTACAATGAGCAGTTCTTC.

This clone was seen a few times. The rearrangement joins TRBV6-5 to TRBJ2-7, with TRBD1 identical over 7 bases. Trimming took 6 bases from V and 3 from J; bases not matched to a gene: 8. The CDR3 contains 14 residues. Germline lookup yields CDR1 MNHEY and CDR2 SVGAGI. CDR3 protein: CASRFRDSGYEQYF. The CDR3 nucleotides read TGTGCCAGCAGGTTCCGGGACAGCGGCTACGAGCAGTACTTC.